This T cell receptor (beta chain) originates from a study of cytomegalovirus exposure and HLA in healthy donors. Study observations and caveats: Investigators reported 150 to 200 TCR beta chains as tied to cytomegalovirus.

Comments on this clone: Its specificity is not known.

The PCR ran on 60 Vbeta and 13 Jbeta primers. Clones were read by immunoSEQ multiplex PCR, and TCRdb kept only the in-frame ones, dropping some. The sample has just over 150,000 clones; 60% to 80% are singletons. Trimming pared 1 base from V and 4 bases from J, leaving 10 bases between. Per germline, CDR1 KGHSH and CDR2 LQKENI. There are 14 residues in the CDR3. This sequence originates from a woman aged 45-59 years in good health and CMV-seropositive. The gene calls are TRBV18 and TRBJ1-2; weak D call: TRBD1 (6 bases). Material for sequencing was PBMCs. The CDR3 nucleotides are TGTGCCAGCTCACCACAGGGGGAAGGCTATGGCTACACCTTC. Protein: CASSPQGEGYGYTF.